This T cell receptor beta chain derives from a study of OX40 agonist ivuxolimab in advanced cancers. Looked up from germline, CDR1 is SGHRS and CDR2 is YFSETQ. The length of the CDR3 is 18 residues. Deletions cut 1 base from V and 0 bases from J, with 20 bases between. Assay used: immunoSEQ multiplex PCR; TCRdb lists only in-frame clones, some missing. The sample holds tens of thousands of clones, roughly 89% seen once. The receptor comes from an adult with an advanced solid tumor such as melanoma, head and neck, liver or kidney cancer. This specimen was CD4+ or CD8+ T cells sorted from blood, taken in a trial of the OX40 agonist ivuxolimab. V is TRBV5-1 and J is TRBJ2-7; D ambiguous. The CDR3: CASSLRAVAYNSSYEQYF. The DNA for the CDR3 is TGCGCCAGCAGCTTGAGGGCAGTCGCCTACAATAGCTCCTACGAGCAGTACTTC.